The 18 T cell receptor beta chains given below trace back to one sample, sequenced in a study of hypomethylating agent response in myelodysplastic syndrome. Clones were read by immunoSEQ multiplex PCR, and TCRdb kept only the in-frame ones, dropping some. This table holds over a thousand clones, about 77% found once. This material consisted of bone marrow, taken before or after starting hypomethylating agent treatment for myelodysplastic syndrome (not recorded which). The origin of the receptors is a human donor with myelodysplastic syndrome.

This chain connects TRBV2 to TRBJ1-2; TRBD1 agrees at 8 bases. CDR1 and CDR2 (germline): SNHLY, FYNNEI. Trimming removed 3 bases from V and 6 bases from J; junction bases left unmatched: 0. This CDR3 region has 12 residues. The CDR3: CASSETGDGYTF. Written as DNA, the CDR3 is TGTGCCAGCAGTGAGACAGGGGATGGCTACACCTTC.

The gene calls are TRBV27 and TRBJ2-1, with TRBD2 matching 8 bases. CDR3 length equals 15 residues. Per germline, CDR1 MNHEY and CDR2 SMNVEV (reference sequence). Losses at the gene ends were 3 bases for V and 2 bases for J; bases not matched to a gene: 3. CDR3 loop: CASSFTSGAYNEQFF. CDR3 bases: TGTGCCAGCAGTTTTACTAGCGGAGCCTACAATGAGCAGTTCTTC.

This clone was counted a few times. The chain carries TRBV7-8 and TRBJ2-7; TRBD2 agrees at 9 bases. Per germline, CDR1 SGHVS and CDR2 FQNEAQ. This CDR3 has 14 residues. The V segment lost 5 bases and the J segment 7 bases; nucleotides outside the gene matches: 9. CDR3 in DNA: TGTGCCAGCAGCCCTAGCGGGACATTTCTAGAGCAGTACTTC. This translates into CASSPSGTFLEQYF.

This clone was observed a single time. The CDR3 DNA follows: TGTGCCTGGAGTTTCGGCGGGAGCCACGAGCAGTACTTC. This encodes CAWSFGGSHEQYF. The chain combines TRBV30 with TRBJ2-7, with 7 bases lining up with TRBD2. Germline CDR1 GTSNPN, CDR2 SVGIG (reference sequence). The CDR3 has 13 residues. Germline trimming cut 2 bases from V and 5 bases from J; bases unmatched to any gene: 6.

The rearrangement uses TRBV15 and TRBJ2-7, with 7 bases fitting TRBD1. CDR1 and CDR2 from the germline V gene are LNHNV and YYDKDF (reference sequence). This CDR3 has 15 residues. V gave up 2 bases and J gave up 2 bases; unmatched junction bases: 6. The CDR3 bases are TGTGCCACCAGCAGATCCGAGGGACAGACCTACGAGCAGTACTTC. Its protein product is CATSRSEGQTYEQYF.

The chain joins TRBV7-9 to TRBJ2-5; 7 nucleotides line up with TRBD1. From germline, CDR1 is SEHNR and CDR2 FQNEAQ (reference sequence). The CDR3 consists of 16 residues. After removal of 5 bases from V and 0 bases from J, the junction contained 9 bases not matched to a gene. The CDR3 nucleotides are TGTGCCAGCAGCCTGCGACTCGGGACAGACCAAGAGACCCAGTACTTC. Translation: CASSLRLGTDQETQYF.

For the CDR3, the DNA is TGTGCCAGCAGGTCTAGCGGGGGGCCCGTGGAGACCCAGTACTTC. It translates to CASRSSGGPVETQYF. This chain uses TRBV2 with TRBJ2-5; 11 bases fit TRBD2. Trimming at V came to 6 bases and at J to 5 bases, leaving 8 bases not matched to a gene. The CDR3 loop spans 15 amino acids. CDR1 and CDR2 from the germline V gene are SNHLY and FYNNEI.

This clone is deemed large. This rearrangement joins TRBV7-9 to TRBJ1-1, with D unresolved. Per the germline V gene, CDR1 is SEHNR and CDR2 is FQNEAQ (reference sequence). The V gene lost 3 bases and the J gene lost 12 bases, with 14 bases spanning the gap. The length of the CDR3 is 12 residues. The CDR3 nucleotides are TGTGCCAGCAGCTTGTATGACACGGGTACTTTCTTT. As protein: CASSLYDTGTFF.

This clone was counted only a few times. The chain has TRBV4-1 and TRBJ2-7; 7 positions match TRBD2. The V gene's germline CDR1 is MGHRA and CDR2 YSYEKL. Trimming at V came to 2 bases and at J to 0 bases, leaving 4 bases not matched to a gene. CDR3 length: 15 amino acids. For the CDR3, the DNA is TGCGCCAGCAGCCAACCAACTAGCGACTCCTACGAGCAGTACTTC. Translating gives CASSQPTSDSYEQYF.

V and J are TRBV6-5 and TRBJ1-2; possible D gene TRBD1, 5 bases. CDR1 and CDR2 from the germline V gene are MNHEY and SVGAGI. Trimming removed 6 bases at V and 3 bases at J, with 14 bases between. The CDR3 covers 14 residues. The CDR3: CASRGPGGHYGYTF. Written as DNA, the CDR3 is TGTGCCAGCAGGGGACCCGGCGGTCACTATGGCTACACCTTC.

The rearrangement joins TRBV7-7 to TRBJ2-7; no definite D call. Germline V gives CDR1 SSHAT, CDR2 FNYEAQ (reference sequence). V lost 1 base, J lost 7 bases, and 11 bases lay in between. CDR3 length: 13 residues. The CDR3 reads CASSLGLATEQYF. CDR3 bases: TGTGCCAGCAGCTTAGGTTTAGCTACTGAGCAGTACTTC.

The chain employs TRBV27 and TRBJ2-7, with TRBD2 as a possible D gene (6 bases). Germline assignment: CDR1 MNHEY and CDR2 SMNVEV (reference sequence). This CDR3 has 14 residues. V lost 5 bases to trimming and J lost 4 bases, with 15 bases between them. This chain's CDR3 is CASSRGTFPYEQYF. The CDR3 DNA reads TGTGCCAGCAGTCGGGGGACTTTCCCTTACGAGCAGTACTTC.

This clone has only one observation. The J gene is TRBJ1-2, the V gene TRBV6-1; 8 bases align to TRBD1. CDR1 is MNHNS, CDR2 SASEGT, per germline. Losses at the gene ends were 2 bases for V and 4 bases for J; bases not matched to a gene: 3. The CDR3 sequence is 14 residues long. CDR3 amino acids: CASSEWDRSYGYTF. The DNA for the CDR3 is TGTGCCAGCAGTGAATGGGACAGGTCCTATGGCTACACCTTC.

This rearrangement joins TRBV30 to TRBJ2-7; 7 positions agree with TRBD2. V lost 4 bases and J lost 2; bases outside the gene matches: 8. In germline, CDR1 is GTSNPN, CDR2 SVGIG (reference sequence). The CDR3 runs to 14 residues. The CDR3 region is CAWIPGGGTYEQYF. The CDR3 DNA follows: TGTGCCTGGATTCCGGGAGGCGGTACCTACGAGCAGTACTTC.

The rearrangement joins TRBV28 to TRBJ2-7, with 12 bases fitting TRBD2. The ends lost 3 bases at V and 7 bases at J; junction bases unmatched: 7. The CDR3 runs 15 residues. Germline V gene data show CDR1 as MDHEN and CDR2 as SYDVKM. The CDR3 loop is CASSLLTSGRWEQYF. The DNA of the CDR3 is TGTGCCAGCAGTTTGCTTACTAGCGGGAGGTGGGAGCAGTACTTC.

This clone occurred once. V gene TRBV27 combines with J gene TRBJ1-2, with 9 bases matching TRBD1. V lost 5 bases to trimming and J lost 2 bases; unmatched junction nucleotides: 9. Germline V gene lookup returns CDR1 MNHEY and CDR2 SMNVEV (reference sequence). This CDR3 has 16 amino acids. The CDR3 region is CASSLQTGTGNYGYTF. The CDR3 region has the DNA TGTGCCAGCAGTCTACAAACCGGGACAGGGAACTATGGCTACACCTTC.

This clone was observed a handful of times. CDR3 sequence (DNA): TGTGCCAGCAGCTTGGACAGAAACTATGGCTACACCTTC. Translated: CASSLDRNYGYTF. The chain recombines TRBV11-2 with TRBJ1-2; possible D gene TRBD1, 6 bases. The V gene lost 3 bases and the J gene lost 2 bases, with 7 bases spanning the gap. This CDR3 spans 13 amino acids. Germline V lookup: CDR1 SGHAT, CDR2 FQNNGV.

This chain connects TRBV11-1 to TRBJ1-2; no definite D call. Per germline, CDR1 SGHAT and CDR2 FQDESV (reference sequence). The V end lost 5 bases, the J end lost 6 bases, and 13 bases lay between the germline ends. The CDR3 totals 13 residues. The CDR3 DNA reads as TGTGCCAGCAGCCCCATTTGGAGTAATGGCTACACCTTC. Protein: CASSPIWSNGYTF.